This paragraph reports one TCR beta chain. Repertoires were generated with immunoSEQ multiplex PCR, while TCRdb's copy carries only in-frame clones and drops some. The table records 150,000 to 200,000 clones, 85% to 95% of them present only once. This record belongs to a study of control samples from healthy donors and cancer patients. V lost 3 bases, J lost 3 bases, and 8 bases lay in between. There are 13 residues in the CDR3. Germline V CDR1 and CDR2: SGHTA, FQGNSA. This receptor was identified in a woman younger than 35 in good health. The specimen was blood. The chain combines TRBV7-2 with TRBJ1-1; D remains unclear. The CDR3 coding sequence is TGTGCCAGCAGCTTCCAAACGGACACTGAAGCTTTCTTT. As protein: CASSFQTDTEAFF.